Below, 24 T cell receptor beta chains from the same sample are listed, as sequenced in a study of T-cell reconstitution after alpha-beta-depleted transplantation in children. It was with unique molecular identifiers that the TCRbeta library was prepared. MiXCR was run by TCRdb on the PCR reads, yielding one entry per CDR3 protein. The sample comprises about 610,000 distinct CDR3 sequences, 25% to 30% of which are singletons, and less than 40% rests with the top ten. Material: PBMCs, obtained before TCRalphabeta/CD19-depleted stem cell transplant. These receptors originate from a boy in the first two years of life with Wiskott-Aldrich syndrome, due to receive a stem cell transplant.

This clonotype showed up just a few times. V gene TRBV27 combines with J gene TRBJ2-7; TRBD2 might be the D (7 bases). Germline CDR1 MNHEY, CDR2 SMNVEV (reference sequence). This CDR3 contains 17 residues. Trimming stripped 5 bases from V and 3 bases from J, with 23 bases between. The CDR3 region has the DNA TGTGCCAGCAGTCCAACCCTGGTGGGGGGGCGCCTCTACGAGCAGTACTTC. Translating it yields CASSPTLVGGRLYEQYF.

The V gene is TRBV5-1, the J gene TRBJ2-2, with 10 nucleotides matching TRBD2. Germline CDR1 and CDR2: SGHRS and YFSETQ. CDR3 size: 18 residues. Unmatched junction bases numbered 17, after V lost 7 bases and J lost 5 bases. The CDR3 is CASHEELAGRAGTGELFF. The CDR3 nucleotides read TGCGCCAGCCACGAGGAACTAGCGGGACGGGCGGGTACCGGGGAGCTGTTTTTT.

This clonotype was counted a few times. This chain joins TRBV12-3 or TRBV12-4 and TRBJ2-1; the D is unclear. The CDR3 has 13 amino acids. V dropped 4 bases and J dropped 9 bases, with 13 bases sitting between them. The CDR3 here is CASSSLSRSEQFF. CDR3 nucleotide sequence: TGTGCCAGCAGTTCCCTTAGCCGTAGTGAGCAGTTCTTC.

The sample holds a few counts of this clonotype. CDR3: CASSASLSSYEQYF. DNA of the CDR3: TGTGCCAGCAGCGCGAGTCTGAGCTCCTACGAGCAGTACTTC. The V call is TRBV9, the J call TRBJ2-7, with D unresolved. Trimming shortened V by 3 bases and J by 0 bases, and 10 bases separated the two germline ends. The CDR3 extends over 14 amino acids. CDR1 and CDR2 (germline): SGDLS, YYNGEE.

This clonotype was observed a handful of times. The rearrangement links TRBV29-1 to TRBJ1-1; a weak D match, TRBD1 (6 bases). V was shortened by 6 bases and J by 1 base, with 15 bases between the two germline ends. The CDR3 spans 14 residues. The V gene's germline CDR1 is SQVTM and CDR2 ANQGSEA. The CDR3 region has the DNA TGCAGCGTGGAGGGGGTGAGGGCGAACACTGAAGCTTTCTTT. Amino acid sequence: CSVEGVRANTEAFF. Full variable domain (outside the CDR3, taken from reference TRBV29-1 and TRBJ1-1): SAVISQKPSRDICQRGTSLTIQCQVDSQVTMMFWYRQQPGQSLTLIATANQGSEATYESGFVIDKFPISRPNLTFSTLTVSNMSPEDSSIYLCSVEGVRANTEAFFGQGTRLTVV.

The chain has TRBV29-1 and TRBJ2-3; no definite D call. The CDR3 extends over 14 amino acids. CDR1 and CDR2 from the germline V gene are SQVTM and ANQGSEA. V lost 6 bases, J lost 0 bases, and 13 bases lay in between. CDR3 nucleotide sequence: TGCAGCGTCGCTCTCAGACTGAGCACAGATACGCAGTATTTT. This gives the protein CSVALRLSTDTQYF.

The chain combines TRBV6-5 with TRBJ2-1, with D perhaps being TRBD1 or TRBD2 (5 bases each). The germline V gene has CDR1 MNHEY and CDR2 SVGAGI. Trimming removed 0 bases at V and 5 bases at J, with 14 bases between. The length of the CDR3 is 16 residues. CDR3 residues: CASSYSRLAGHNEQFF. As DNA, the CDR3 is TGTGCCAGCAGTTACTCTAGGCTAGCAGGGCACAATGAGCAGTTCTTC.

The chain is built from TRBV11-2 and TRBJ2-5; TRBD1 matches at 7 bases. CDR1 and CDR2 (germline): SGHAT, FQNNGV. The CDR3 has 19 residues. The V gene end was trimmed by 4 bases and the J gene end by 3 bases; junction bases not matched to a gene: 20. In nucleotides, the CDR3 is TGTGCCAGCAGCTACACCCGCGCTATAACAGGGGAGCCTAAAGAGACCCAGTACTTC. It codes for CASSYTRAITGEPKETQYF.

This clonotype came up a few times. This sequence joins TRBV3-1 and TRBJ1-1; 10 positions agree with TRBD1. Germline assignment: CDR1 LGHDT and CDR2 YNNKEL (reference sequence). The CDR3 length is 14 residues. V shed 4 bases and J 4 bases; nucleotides not matched to a gene: 3. This chain's CDR3 is CASSRTGGGTEAFF. For the CDR3, the DNA is TGTGCCAGCAGCCGGACAGGGGGTGGCACTGAAGCTTTCTTT.

This rearrangement joins TRBV10-2 to TRBJ2-1, with TRBD2 matching over 12 bases. The CDR3 extends over 19 amino acids. The V gene's germline CDR1 is WSHSY and CDR2 SAAADI. V lost 3 bases to trimming and J lost 5 bases; unmatched junction nucleotides: 14. In nucleotides, the CDR3 is TGCGCCAGCAGTGACCCTAGCGGGAGGGTATTGCCTTTAAACAATGAGCAGTTCTTC. It specifies CASSDPSGRVLPLNNEQFF.

This clonotype was counted a few times. The rearrangement links TRBV5-1 to TRBJ2-7, with 7 bases identical to TRBD1. Losses at the gene ends were 7 bases for V and 2 bases for J; bases not matched to a gene: 9. CDR1 is SGHRS, CDR2 YFSETQ, per germline. There are 14 residues in the CDR3. The chain's CDR3 is CASDPTGAAYEQYF. DNA for the CDR3: TGCGCCAGCGATCCAACAGGGGCCGCCTACGAGCAGTACTTC.

This clonotype was detected a few times. The genes are TRBV7-2 and TRBJ2-4; D is unclear. CDR1 and CDR2 (germline): SGHTA, FQGNSA. The CDR3 spans 13 residues. Trimming pared 1 base from V and 6 bases from J, leaving 7 bases between. Here the CDR3 DNA reads TGTGCCAGCAGCTTAGACGCCGGAAACATTCAGTACTTC. Amino acids: CASSLDAGNIQYF.

This rearrangement joins TRBV12-3 or TRBV12-4 to TRBJ1-1, with D possibly matching TRBD1 (6 bases). V lost 6 bases and J lost 6, with 17 bases in between. There are 14 residues in the CDR3. The CDR3 region is CASSRNQGSAEAFF. The CDR3, as DNA: TGTGCCAGCAGCCGAAACCAGGGGAGCGCTGAAGCTTTCTTT.

The gene calls are TRBV20-1 and TRBJ1-2; 10 bases align to TRBD1. V lost 0 bases to trimming and J lost 7 bases; unmatched junction nucleotides: 11. Per the germline V gene, CDR1 is DFQATT and CDR2 is SNEGSKA (reference sequence). This CDR3 spans 16 amino acids. The CDR3 DNA is TGCAGTGCTAGAGATCTAGGGACAGGGGAGAGTAGTGGCTACACCTTC. Its translation is CSARDLGTGESSGYTF.

This clonotype appeared many times. The chain combines TRBV10-3 with TRBJ2-5; maybe TRBD1 (5 bases). The germline V gene has CDR1 ENHRY and CDR2 SYGVKD. The CDR3 has 14 residues. Trimming took 2 bases from V and 2 from J, leaving 9 bases between them. CDR3 nucleotides: TGTGCCATCAGTGAGGGGGCGGAGCAAGAGACCCAGTACTTC. As protein: CAISEGAEQETQYF.

The V call is TRBV29-1, the J call TRBJ2-2; 10 bases are shared with TRBD2. CDR1 SQVTM and CDR2 ANQGSEA come from the germline V gene. V trimming: 4 bases; J trimming: 4 bases; junction bases outside the gene matches: 3. The CDR3 runs to 14 residues. The CDR3 protein is CSVARTSGTGELFF. The CDR3 nucleotides are TGCAGCGTTGCCCGGACTAGCGGCACCGGGGAGCTGTTTTTT.

The rearrangement links TRBV9 to TRBJ2-5; 10 bases line up with TRBD1. CDR1 SGDLS and CDR2 YYNGEE come from the germline V gene. The junction had 5 bases not matched to a gene; V was cut back by 4 bases and J by 2 bases. The CDR3 runs to 15 residues. The CDR3 is CASSRGQGTQETQYF. The CDR3 bases are TGTGCCAGCAGCCGGGGACAGGGGACTCAAGAGACCCAGTACTTC.

The table lists this clonotype with a few counts. The rearrangement uses TRBV20-1 and TRBJ2-1; 13 bases are a match to TRBD2. After removal of 6 bases from V and 9 bases from J, the junction contained 20 bases not matched to a gene. CDR1 is DFQATT and CDR2 is SNEGSKA in the germline V gene (reference sequence). This CDR3 is built from 18 residues. CDR3 residues: CSAPTPPTSGRVFGEQFF. The CDR3 DNA follows: TGCAGTGCCCCCACTCCCCCTACTAGCGGGAGGGTGTTTGGTGAGCAGTTCTTC.

In its sample, this clonotype was seen many times. The chain combines TRBV5-1 with TRBJ1-1; the D is unclear. V shed 0 bases and J shed 1 base, with 7 bases lying between them. CDR3 size: 14 residues. CDR1 is SGHRS, CDR2 YFSETQ, per germline. CDR3 coding DNA: TGCGCCAGCAGCTTGGGAGGATCGAACACTGAAGCTTTCTTT. This sequence encodes CASSLGGSNTEAFF.

The chain is built from TRBV5-1 and TRBJ2-1; 13 bases map to TRBD2. Germline V gives CDR1 SGHRS, CDR2 YFSETQ. CDR3 size: 17 residues. V lost 5 bases and J lost 9; bases outside the gene matches: 14. The CDR3 sequence is CASRSGLAGLGDFEQFF. The CDR3 DNA is TGCGCCAGCAGATCGGGACTAGCGGGACTGGGGGATTTTGAGCAGTTCTTC.

This clonotype has more than one count but fewer than ten. The chain couples TRBV20-1 to TRBJ2-5; D not resolved. CDR1 is DFQATT and CDR2 is SNEGSKA in the germline V gene (reference sequence). The CDR3 consists of 17 residues. Trimming removed 2 bases at V and 3 bases at J, with 22 bases between. CDR3 protein: CSARPRGLGLSKETQYF. The CDR3 nucleotides read TGCAGTGCTAGACCCCGTGGGCTAGGATTGTCGAAAGAGACCCAGTACTTC.

The chain has TRBV6-1 and TRBJ2-7; 9 nucleotides line up with TRBD1. This CDR3 contains 14 residues. CDR1 is MNHNS and CDR2 is SASEGT in the germline V gene. The V gene end was trimmed by 8 bases and the J gene end by 6 bases; junction bases not matched to a gene: 11. CDR3 sequence reads: CASSWDRVVSEQYF. The CDR3 nucleotides are TGTGCCAGCTCCTGGGACAGGGTGGTCTCCGAGCAGTACTTC.

This rearrangement joins TRBV28 to TRBJ2-7; 9 nucleotides match TRBD1. Per germline, CDR1 MDHEN and CDR2 SYDVKM. The CDR3 runs to 14 residues. Trimming at V came to 7 bases and at J to 3 bases, leaving 7 bases not matched to a gene. The CDR3 reads CASTSGQGFYEQYF. The CDR3 DNA is TGTGCCAGCACCTCGGGACAGGGATTCTACGAGCAGTACTTC.

The chain couples TRBV15 to TRBJ2-7, with 7 nucleotides matching TRBD1. In germline, CDR1 is LNHNV, CDR2 YYDKDF (reference sequence). This CDR3 has 15 amino acids. Trimming removed 2 bases from V and 4 bases from J; junction bases left unmatched: 8. CDR3 DNA sequence: TGTGCCACCAGCAGACAACAGGGGCCCGGATACGAGCAGTACTTC. This codes for CATSRQQGPGYEQYF. The entire variable domain, with the rest obtained from reference TRBV15 and TRBJ2-7, is as follows: DAMVIQNPRYQVTQFGKPVTLSCSQTLNHNVMYWYQQKSSQAPKLLFHYYDKDFNNEADTPDNFQSRRPNTSFCFLDIRSPGLGDTAMYLCATSRQQGPGYEQYFGPGTRLTVT.